A single sample is the source of the 6 T cell receptor beta chains below, sequenced in a study of blood T cell repertoires in COVID-19. Clones were read by immunoSEQ multiplex PCR, and TCRdb kept only the in-frame ones, dropping some. Among roughly 420,000 clones, more than 75% were seen once, and the ten largest hold 0.95% to 1%. What was sequenced was PBMCs or T cells enriched from blood (not recorded which). Every receptor here comes from a woman in her thirties with acute COVID-19.

This chain joins TRBV19 and TRBJ1-2; 8 nucleotides align to TRBD1. V dropped 4 bases and J dropped 8; count of bases not matched to a gene: 18. Germline lookup yields CDR1 LNHDA and CDR2 SQIVND (reference sequence). The CDR3 runs to 17 residues. The CDR3 bases are TGTGCCAGTAGTAGTACAGGGGGGATTTGGGTTCTATGGGGCTACACCTTC. This encodes CASSSTGGIWVLWGYTF.

V usage is TRBV6-5 and J usage is TRBJ2-3; tentative D call: TRBD2 (5 bases). Germline V CDR1 and CDR2: MNHEY, SVGAGI. Trimming shortened V by 6 bases and J by 6 bases, and 19 bases separated the two germline ends. This CDR3 comprises 15 residues. In DNA, the CDR3 is TGTGCCAGCAGCCAAGGAGCGGAGCCCCTGGATACGCAGTATTTT. Translating it yields CASSQGAEPLDTQYF.

This chain links TRBV10-2 with TRBJ2-7, with 11 bases matching TRBD2. This CDR3 has 18 amino acids. Per the germline V gene, CDR1 is WSHSY and CDR2 is SAAADI. J was trimmed by 3 bases and V by 0 bases; bases with no gene match: 10. The CDR3 DNA reads as TGCGCCAGCAGTGAGTCAGCTAGCGGGGGGTCCTCCTACTACGAGCAGTACTTC. This sequence encodes CASSESASGGSSYYEQYF.

Details on this clone: One junction end disagrees with the germline gene, perhaps due to a read error. The DNA for the CDR3 is TGTGCCAGCAGTTTTTCTGGACTAGCGGGGGTGGAGCTGTACTTC. As protein: CASSFSGLAGVELYF. The rearrangement links TRBV11-2 to TRBJ2-7; the match to TRBD2 covers 13 bases. Germline V gene sequence: CDR1 SGHAT, CDR2 FQNNGV. This CDR3 contains 15 residues.

In this sample, this clone turned up a few times. The rearrangement links TRBV13 to TRBJ2-4, with D unclear. Germline V gene data show CDR1 as PRHDT and CDR2 as FYEKMQ (reference sequence). The CDR3 has 13 residues. V lost 0 bases, J lost 3 bases, and 3 bases lay in between. CDR3 sequence reads: CASSLGSKNIQYF. The CDR3 nucleotides are TGTGCCAGCAGCTTAGGCAGCAAAAACATTCAGTACTTC.

The chain has TRBV10-2 and TRBJ2-3; weak D call: TRBD2 (5 bases). Germline CDR1 WSHSY, CDR2 SAAADI. The CDR3 sequence is 12 residues long. The ends were cut back, 6 bases at V and 5 bases at J, with 9 bases in the middle. CDR3 bases: TGCGCCAGCAGCTTCGCGGGAGATACGCAGTATTTT. This encodes CASSFAGDTQYF.